A single sample gave rise to the 17 T cell receptor beta chains below, sequenced in a study of shared clonotypes between healthy human individuals. The data were produced by immunoSEQ multiplex PCR, yet TCRdb's version contains in-frame clones alone and is incomplete. The table has about 2.3 million clones, under 95% seen once; the top ten hold 0.3% to 0.4%. What was sequenced was naive CD4+ T cells from PBMCs. Noted subset: CD45RA+ positively selected. The receptors were sampled from a man aged 18 to 35 in good health. Some clones in this sample may be carry-over from other donors' samples.

The rearrangement links TRBV18 to TRBJ1-5, with D uncertain. Deletions cut 3 bases from V and 2 bases from J, with 17 bases between. This CDR3 spans 17 amino acids. CDR1 KGHSH and CDR2 LQKENI come from the germline V gene. The CDR3 DNA is TGTGCCAGCTCACCGCAAATTGACCTAGGCGGCAATCAGCCCCAGCATTTT. Protein product: CASSPQIDLGGNQPQHF.

V is TRBV15 and J is TRBJ1-2; D not resolved. Per the germline V gene, CDR1 is LNHNV and CDR2 is YYDKDF (reference sequence). There are 13 residues in the CDR3. V dropped 3 bases and J dropped 2 bases, with 7 bases sitting between them. The CDR3 region has the DNA TGTGCCACCAGCAGGGAAATGAACTATGGCTACACCTTC. Translation gives CATSREMNYGYTF.

The rearrangement uses TRBV6-1 and TRBJ1-5, with a possible D match to TRBD1 (5 bases). The CDR3 loop spans 15 amino acids. The V and J ends lost 6 bases and 2 bases respectively, with 14 bases between them. The V gene's germline CDR1 is MNHNS and CDR2 SASEGT. The chain's CDR3 is CASSPGHYGNQPQHF. The CDR3 nucleotides are TGTGCCAGCAGCCCTGGACATTATGGCAATCAGCCCCAGCATTTT.

The chain links TRBV7-8 to TRBJ2-3; no definite D call. The CDR3 consists of 16 residues. V lost 2 bases, J lost 2 bases, and 14 bases lay in between. Germline loops: CDR1 SGHVS, CDR2 FQNEAQ. DNA for the CDR3: TGTGCCAGCAGCTTAAGGTTCGGCCCCAACACAGATACGCAGTATTTT. Its translation is CASSLRFGPNTDTQYF.

J is TRBJ2-1 and V is TRBV5-1; 8 bases match TRBD1. The trim removed 1 base at V and 8 bases at J, leaving 8 bases unmatched. CDR1 is SGHRS and CDR2 is YFSETQ in the germline V gene. This CDR3 region has 15 residues. CDR3 coding DNA: TGCGCCAGCAGCTTGAAGCTTTCGGGACAGGATGAGCAGTTCTTC. Translated, it gives CASSLKLSGQDEQFF.

The rearrangement links TRBV19 to TRBJ2-7; TRBD2 agrees at 13 bases. The CDR3 is 14 amino acids. The junction had 4 bases not matched to a gene; V was cut back by 4 bases and J by 7 bases. Looked up from germline, CDR1 is LNHDA and CDR2 is SQIVND (reference sequence). CDR3 region: CASSKTGLAGEQYF. For the CDR3, the DNA is TGTGCCAGTAGTAAAACGGGACTAGCGGGAGAGCAGTACTTC.

The rearrangement joins TRBV6-1 to TRBJ2-5, with TRBD2 matching 7 bases. The CDR3 is 14 residues long. The J segment lost 4 bases and the V segment lost 8 bases, leaving 10 bases of the junction unmatched. CDR1 and CDR2 from the germline V gene are MNHNS and SASEGT. The CDR3 nucleotides are TGTGCCAGCCTTAACCGGGGAGGGCGAGAGACCCAGTACTTC. Translated, it gives CASLNRGGRETQYF.

J is TRBJ1-5 and V is TRBV2; the match to TRBD1 covers 7 bases. CDR3 length: 15 amino acids. V shed 8 bases, J shed 1 base, and the junction held 8 bases outside the gene matches. Germline V gene data show CDR1 as SNHLY and CDR2 as FYNNEI. CDR3 in DNA: TGTGCCAGCTCGGCAGGGGGTTTAAGCAATCAGCCCCAGCATTTT. This sequence encodes CASSAGGLSNQPQHF.

This clone was recorded only once. The chain employs TRBV28 and TRBJ2-3; no reliable D call. V was pared by 7 bases and J by 0 bases, with 11 bases between. CDR1 and CDR2 from the germline V gene are MDHEN and SYDVKM. The CDR3 has 14 amino acids. In DNA, the CDR3 is TGTGCCAGCAATGGTGAGAGTAGCACAGATACGCAGTATTTT. The encoded protein is CASNGESSTDTQYF. Together with reference TRBV28 and TRBJ2-3, the CDR3 gives the full variable domain: DVKVTQSSRYLVKRTGEKVFLECVQDMDHENMFWYRQDPGLGLRLIYFSYDVKMKEKGDIPEGYSVSREKKERFSLILESASTNQTSMYLCASNGESSTDTQYFGPGTRLTVL.

The chain combines TRBV7-8 with TRBJ2-1; 7 bases agree with TRBD2. After removal of 5 bases from V and 8 bases from J, the junction contained 18 bases not matched to a gene. The CDR3 is 17 amino acids. Germline assignment: CDR1 SGHVS and CDR2 FQNEAQ. In DNA form, the CDR3 reads TGTGCCAGCAGCCGAGAACCCCCTAGCGGAAAGTGGTATGAGCAGTTCTTC. Amino acid sequence: CASSREPPSGKWYEQFF.

V and J are TRBV6-5 and TRBJ2-5; 9 bases are a match to TRBD1. CDR3 length: 15 residues. Per germline, CDR1 MNHEY and CDR2 SVGAGI. The V segment lost 6 bases and the J segment 5 bases; nucleotides outside the gene matches: 10. CDR3 region: CASSDTGGARETQYF. For the CDR3, the DNA is TGTGCCAGCAGCGACACAGGGGGCGCCAGGGAGACCCAGTACTTC.

V and J are TRBV6-1 and TRBJ1-1, with 10 bases that match TRBD1. After removal of 8 bases from V and 4 bases from J, the junction contained 7 bases not matched to a gene. The CDR3 is 14 residues long. The germline gives CDR1 MNHNS, CDR2 SASEGT. CDR3 amino acids: CASSRDRGGTEAFF. For the CDR3, the DNA is TGTGCCAGCTCCCGGGACAGGGGAGGCACTGAAGCTTTCTTT.

V and J are TRBV6-5 and TRBJ2-2; D tentatively reads TRBD1 or TRBD2 (6 bases each). CDR3 length equals 15 residues. Germline V gene lookup returns CDR1 MNHEY and CDR2 SVGAGI. The CDR3 reads CAVRRGTKNTGELFF. Here the CDR3 DNA reads TGTGCGGTCAGGCGCGGGACAAAGAACACCGGGGAGCTGTTTTTT.

The V and J genes are TRBV19 and TRBJ1-2; D possibly corresponds to TRBD1 (6 bases). The CDR3 has 14 residues. Between the trimmed V and J ends, which lost 6 bases and 4 bases, there was a span of 15 bases. Germline-derived CDR1 and CDR2 are LNHDA and SQIVND (reference sequence). CDR3 region: CASRHRVVGYGYTF. The CDR3 DNA is TGTGCCAGTAGACACAGGGTAGTAGGCTATGGCTACACCTTC. The full variable domain, in which reference TRBV19 and TRBJ1-2 provide the parts outside the CDR3, is DGGITQSPKYLFRKEGQNVTLSCEQNLNHDAMYWYRQDPGQGLRLIYYSQIVNDFQKGDIAEGYSVSREKKESFPLTVTSAQKNPTAFYLCASRHRVVGYGYTFGSGTRLTVV.

The chain is built from TRBV7-2 and TRBJ2-1; D is uncertain. Trimming pared 5 bases from V and 0 bases from J, leaving 20 bases between. CDR1 is SGHTA, CDR2 FQGNSA, per germline. This CDR3 is built from 18 residues. Here the CDR3 reads CASSPLFSGSFSYNEQFF. In DNA, the CDR3 is TGTGCCAGCAGCCCACTTTTCTCCGGATCCTTCTCCTACAATGAGCAGTTCTTC.

A word on this clone: Other nucleotide sequences from this sample produce the same CDR3. The CDR3 nucleotides read TGTGCCAGCAGCTTGGGTACTAGCACAGATACGCAGTATTTT. Residues: CASSLGTSTDTQYF. The chain has TRBV5-4 and TRBJ2-3; no reliable D call. The CDR3 is 14 amino acids. With 0 bases removed from V and 0 bases from J, the gap between germline ends came to 5 bases. Germline-derived CDR1 and CDR2 are SGHNT and YYREEE (reference sequence).

The chain employs TRBV18 and TRBJ2-7; D gene ambiguous. The CDR3 is 14 amino acids. V was trimmed by 3 bases and J by 5 bases, leaving 14 bases between them. Germline CDR1 KGHSH, CDR2 LQKENI. The CDR3 DNA is TGTGCCAGCTCACCGGGTCTGGTCAACGACGAGCAGTACTTC. It yields the protein CASSPGLVNDEQYF.